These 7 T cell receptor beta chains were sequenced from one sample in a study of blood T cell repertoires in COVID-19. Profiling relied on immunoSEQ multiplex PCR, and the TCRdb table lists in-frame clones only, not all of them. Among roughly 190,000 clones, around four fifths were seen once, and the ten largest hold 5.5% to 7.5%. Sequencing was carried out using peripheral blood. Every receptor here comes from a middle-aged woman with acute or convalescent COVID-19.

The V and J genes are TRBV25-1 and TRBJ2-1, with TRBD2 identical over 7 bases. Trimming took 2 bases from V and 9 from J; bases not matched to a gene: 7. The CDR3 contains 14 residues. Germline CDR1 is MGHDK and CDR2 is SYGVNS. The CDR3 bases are TGTGCCAGCAGTGAAGTGGCGGGAGTTAGTGAGCAGTTCTTC. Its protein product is CASSEVAGVSEQFF.

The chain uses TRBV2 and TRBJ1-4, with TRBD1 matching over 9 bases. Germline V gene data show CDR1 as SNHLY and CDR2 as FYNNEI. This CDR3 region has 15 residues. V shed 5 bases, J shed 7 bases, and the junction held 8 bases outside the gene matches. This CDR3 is CASSLEQGASEKLFF. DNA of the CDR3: TGTGCCAGCAGTCTCGAACAGGGGGCTAGTGAAAAACTGTTTTTT. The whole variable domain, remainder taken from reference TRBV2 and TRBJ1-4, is EPEVTQTPSHQVTQMGQEVILRCVPISNHLYFYWYRQILGQKVEFLVSFYNNEISEKSEIFDDQFSVERPDGSNFTLKIRSTKLEDSAMYFCASSLEQGASEKLFFGSGTQLSVL.

As DNA, the CDR3 is TGTGCCAGCAGTTTTGGACTAGCGGGGGCGCAGTATTTT. Translation gives CASSFGLAGAQYF. This rearrangement joins TRBV27 to TRBJ2-3; 13 bases match TRBD2. The V segment lost 3 bases and the J segment 10 bases; nucleotides outside the gene matches: 1. CDR1 and CDR2 (germline): MNHEY, SMNVEV (reference sequence). The CDR3 extends over 13 amino acids.

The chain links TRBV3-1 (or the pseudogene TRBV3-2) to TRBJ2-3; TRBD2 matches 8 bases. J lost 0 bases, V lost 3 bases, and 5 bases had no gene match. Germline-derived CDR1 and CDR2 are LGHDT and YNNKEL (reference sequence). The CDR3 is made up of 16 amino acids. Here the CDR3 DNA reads TGTGCCAGCAGCCAGATAGCGGGAACGAGCACAGATACGCAGTATTTT. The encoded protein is CASSQIAGTSTDTQYF.

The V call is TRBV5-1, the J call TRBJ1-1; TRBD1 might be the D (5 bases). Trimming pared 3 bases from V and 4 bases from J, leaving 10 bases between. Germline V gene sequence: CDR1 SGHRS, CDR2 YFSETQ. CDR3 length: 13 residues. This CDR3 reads CASSSQGGTEAFF. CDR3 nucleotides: TGCGCCAGCAGCTCTCAGGGAGGCACTGAAGCTTTCTTT. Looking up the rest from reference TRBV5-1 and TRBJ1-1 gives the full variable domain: KAGVTQTPRYLIKTRGQQVTLSCSPISGHRSVSWYQQTPGQGLQFLFEYFSETQRNKGNFPGRFSGRQFSNSRSEMNVSTLELGDSALYLCASSSQGGTEAFFGQGTRLTVV.

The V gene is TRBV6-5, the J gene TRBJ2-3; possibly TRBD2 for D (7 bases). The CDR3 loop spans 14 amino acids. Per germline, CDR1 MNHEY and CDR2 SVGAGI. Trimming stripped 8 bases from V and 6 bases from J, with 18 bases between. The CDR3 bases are TGTGCCAGCGGAGGCCAGGGGAGGGACGATACGCAGTATTTT. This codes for CASGGQGRDDTQYF.

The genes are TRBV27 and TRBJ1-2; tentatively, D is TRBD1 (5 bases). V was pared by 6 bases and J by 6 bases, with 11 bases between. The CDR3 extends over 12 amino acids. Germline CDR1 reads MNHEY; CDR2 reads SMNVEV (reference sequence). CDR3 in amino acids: CASRDRKDGYTF. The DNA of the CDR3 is TGTGCCAGCAGAGACAGAAAAGATGGCTACACCTTC.